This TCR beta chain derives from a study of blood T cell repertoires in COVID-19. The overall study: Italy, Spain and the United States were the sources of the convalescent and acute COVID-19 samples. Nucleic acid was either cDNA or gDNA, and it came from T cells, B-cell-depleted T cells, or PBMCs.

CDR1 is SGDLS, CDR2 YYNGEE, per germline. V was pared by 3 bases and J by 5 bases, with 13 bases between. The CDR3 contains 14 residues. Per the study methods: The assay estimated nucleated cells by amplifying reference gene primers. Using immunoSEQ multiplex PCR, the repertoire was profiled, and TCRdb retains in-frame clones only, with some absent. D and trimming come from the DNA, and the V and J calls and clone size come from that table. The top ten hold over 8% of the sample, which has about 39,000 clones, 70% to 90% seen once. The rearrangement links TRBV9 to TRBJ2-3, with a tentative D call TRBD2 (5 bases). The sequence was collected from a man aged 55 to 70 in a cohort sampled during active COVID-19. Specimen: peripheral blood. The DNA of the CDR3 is TGTGCCAGCAGCGCACTAGTTATGAAAGATACGCAGTATTTT. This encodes CASSALVMKDTQYF.